This T cell receptor (beta chain) comes out of a study of T cells after yellow fever vaccination. This CDR3 is 15 amino acids long. CDR1 and CDR2 from the germline V gene are MNHNY and SVGAGI (reference sequence). Germline trimming cut 10 bases from V and 0 bases from J; bases unmatched to any gene: 9. TCRdb reprocessed the 5' RACE reads with MiXCR, giving one entry per CDR3 protein. The data hold 250,000 to 300,000 distinct CDR3 sequences, with roughly 5% observed a single time. The material sequenced was CD4+ T cells sorted from PBMCs, taken on the day of the yellow fever booster vaccination. V is TRBV6-6 and J is TRBJ1-5, with 7 bases that match TRBD1. This clonotype was sampled from a man aged 18 to 30 who received the YFV17D yellow fever vaccine. The CDR3: CATRNRGDSNQPQHF. CDR3 nucleotides: TGTGCCACCCGGAACAGGGGAGATAGCAATCAGCCCCAGCATTTT.